This T cell receptor beta chain was recovered during a study of PD-1 blockade in mismatch repair-deficient tumors. From germline, CDR1 is KGHSH and CDR2 LQKENI. Trimming shortened V by 4 bases and J by 1 base, and 14 bases separated the two germline ends. The CDR3 sequence is 15 residues long. Time point specified: archival surgical resection tumor tissue. Sequenced by immunoSEQ multiplex PCR; TCRdb stores in-frame clones only, minus some. The sample includes roughly 1,000 clones, approximately 78% of them seen just once. The receptor comes from an adult with mismatch repair-deficient cancer. Source: primary tumor tissue, taken from a patient treated with pembrolizumab. This chain connects TRBV18 to TRBJ2-7; possible D gene TRBD2, 6 bases. CDR3 in amino acids: CASSLEGKGSYEQYF. The CDR3 DNA reads TGTGCCAGCTCACTGGAGGGTAAAGGGTCCTACGAGCAGTACTTC.